This TCR beta chain was captured in a study of T cell responses to AZD1222 COVID-19 vaccine. Findings of the study overall: Breadth and depth of Spike-specific TCRs rose after two AZD1222 doses. CD4 TCRs covered the whole spike, strongest at regions 160-218 and 743-854. Donor demographics were predominantly white British with a female majority; clonal diversity may be underestimated.

Second doses that came at about 4 or about 12 weeks were put together. Assay used: immunoSEQ multiplex PCR; TCRdb lists only in-frame clones, some missing. This sample carries tens of thousands of clones, around 81% of them seen once, and the ten largest clones take 45% to 50%. CDR1 KGHSH and CDR2 LQKENI come from the germline V gene. The CDR3 runs to 13 residues. Trimming removed 6 bases at V and 3 bases at J, with 11 bases between. In the case of this clone: Its antigen remains unknown.

This specimen was peripheral blood, taken 28 days after the second AZD1222 dose. The clonotype was recovered from an adult who received the AZD1222 COVID-19 vaccine. The rearrangement joins TRBV18 to TRBJ1-1; D unclear. The DNA for the CDR3 is TGTGCCAGCTCGAGTCTTGAGGACACTGAAGCTTTCTTT. This codes for CASSSLEDTEAFF.